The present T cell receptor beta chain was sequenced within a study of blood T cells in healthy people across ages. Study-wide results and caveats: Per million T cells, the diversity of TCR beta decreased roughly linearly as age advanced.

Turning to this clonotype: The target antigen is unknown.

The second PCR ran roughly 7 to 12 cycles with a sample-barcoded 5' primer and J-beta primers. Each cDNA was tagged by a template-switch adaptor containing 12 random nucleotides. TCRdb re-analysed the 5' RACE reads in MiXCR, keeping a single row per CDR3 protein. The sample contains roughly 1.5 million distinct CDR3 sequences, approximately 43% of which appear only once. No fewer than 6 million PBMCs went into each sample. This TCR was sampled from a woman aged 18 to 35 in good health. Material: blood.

The CDR3 sequence: CASNQPSGTTYNEQFF. The CDR3 nucleotides read TGTGCCAGCAACCAACCTAGCGGTACCACCTACAATGAGCAGTTCTTC. The chain couples TRBV7-2 to TRBJ2-1; 7 bases agree with TRBD2. The V gene end was trimmed by 7 bases and the J gene end by 2 bases; junction bases not matched to a gene: 11. Germline-derived CDR1 and CDR2 are SGHTA and FQGNSA. The CDR3 sequence is 16 residues long.